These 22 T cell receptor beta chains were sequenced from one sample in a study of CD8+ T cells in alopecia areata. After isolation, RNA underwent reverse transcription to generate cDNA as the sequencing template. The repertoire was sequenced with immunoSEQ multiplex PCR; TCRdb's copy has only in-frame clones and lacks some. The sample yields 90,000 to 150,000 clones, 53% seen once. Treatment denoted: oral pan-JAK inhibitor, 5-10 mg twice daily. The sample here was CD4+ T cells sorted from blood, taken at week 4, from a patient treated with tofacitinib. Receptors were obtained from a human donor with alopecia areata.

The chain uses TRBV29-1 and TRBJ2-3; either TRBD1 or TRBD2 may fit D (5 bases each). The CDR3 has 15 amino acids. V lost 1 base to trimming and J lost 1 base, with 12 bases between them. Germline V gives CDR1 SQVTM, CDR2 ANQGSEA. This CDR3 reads CSVEAGGRGTDTQYF. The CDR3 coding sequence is TGCAGCGTTGAAGCTGGGGGTAGGGGCACAGATACGCAGTATTTT.

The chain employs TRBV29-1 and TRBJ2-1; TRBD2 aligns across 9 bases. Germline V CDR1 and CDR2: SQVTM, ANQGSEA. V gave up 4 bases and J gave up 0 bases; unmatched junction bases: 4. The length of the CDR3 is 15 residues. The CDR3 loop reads CSVGLLAGSYNEQFF. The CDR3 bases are TGCAGCGTTGGCTTACTAGCGGGCTCCTACAATGAGCAGTTCTTC.

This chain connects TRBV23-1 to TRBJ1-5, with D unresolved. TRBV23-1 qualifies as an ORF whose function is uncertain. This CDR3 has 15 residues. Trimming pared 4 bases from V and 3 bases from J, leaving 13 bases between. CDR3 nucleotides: TGCGCCAGCAGTCCTAGGACGGGCGACAATCAGCCCCAGCATTTT. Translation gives CASSPRTGDNQPQHF.

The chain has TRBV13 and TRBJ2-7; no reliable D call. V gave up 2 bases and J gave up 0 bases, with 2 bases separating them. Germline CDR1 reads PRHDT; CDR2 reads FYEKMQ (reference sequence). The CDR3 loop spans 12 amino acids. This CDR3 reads CASSLFSYEQYF. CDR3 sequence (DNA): TGTGCCAGCAGCTTATTCTCCTACGAGCAGTACTTC. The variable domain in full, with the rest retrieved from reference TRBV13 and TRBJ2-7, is AAGVIQSPRHLIKEKRETATLKCYPIPRHDTVYWYQQGPGQDPQFLISFYEKMQSDKGSIPDRFSAQQFSDYHSELNMSSLELGDSALYFCASSLFSYEQYFGPGTRLTVT.

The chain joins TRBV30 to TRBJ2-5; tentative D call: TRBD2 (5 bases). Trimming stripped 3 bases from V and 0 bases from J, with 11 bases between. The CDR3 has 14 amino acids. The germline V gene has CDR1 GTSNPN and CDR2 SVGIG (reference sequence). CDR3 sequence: CAWRPLANQETQYF. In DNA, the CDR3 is TGTGCCTGGAGGCCCCTAGCAAACCAAGAGACCCAGTACTTC. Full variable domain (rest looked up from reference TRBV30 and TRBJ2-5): SQTIHQWPATLVQPVGSPLSLECTVEGTSNPNLYWYRQAAGRGLQLLFYSVGIGQISSEVPQNLSASRPQDRQFILSSKKLLLSDSGFYLCAWRPLANQETQYFGPGTRLLVL.

This chain's CDR3 is CASSYSSAGPTYEQYF. The CDR3, as DNA: TGTGCCAGCAGTTACTCGAGTGCGGGACCCACCTACGAGCAGTACTTC. The chain links TRBV6-5 to TRBJ2-7; tentative D call: TRBD2 (6 bases). Germline CDR1 and CDR2: MNHEY and SVGAGI. The CDR3 loop spans 16 amino acids. The V end lost 0 bases, the J end lost 2 bases, and 14 bases lay between the germline ends.

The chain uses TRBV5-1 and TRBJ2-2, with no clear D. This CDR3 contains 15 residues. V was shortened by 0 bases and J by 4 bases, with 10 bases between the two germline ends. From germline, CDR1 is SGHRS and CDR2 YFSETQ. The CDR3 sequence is CASSLVGIPTGELFF. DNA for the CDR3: TGCGCCAGCAGCTTGGTGGGGATACCCACCGGGGAGCTGTTTTTT.

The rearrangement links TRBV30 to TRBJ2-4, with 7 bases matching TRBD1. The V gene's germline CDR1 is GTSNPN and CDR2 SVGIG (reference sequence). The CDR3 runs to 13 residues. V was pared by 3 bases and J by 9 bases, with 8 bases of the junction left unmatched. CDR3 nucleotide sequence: TGTGCCTGGAGCACAGGGGTCCCCAGCATTCAGTACTTC. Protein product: CAWSTGVPSIQYF.

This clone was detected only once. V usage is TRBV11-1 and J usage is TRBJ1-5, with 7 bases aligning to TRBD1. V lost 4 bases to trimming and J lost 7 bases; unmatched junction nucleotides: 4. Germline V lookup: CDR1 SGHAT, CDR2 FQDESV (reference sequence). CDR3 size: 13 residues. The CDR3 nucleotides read TGTGCCAGCAGCTATACAGGGGACCAGCCCCAGCATTTT. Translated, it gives CASSYTGDQPQHF.

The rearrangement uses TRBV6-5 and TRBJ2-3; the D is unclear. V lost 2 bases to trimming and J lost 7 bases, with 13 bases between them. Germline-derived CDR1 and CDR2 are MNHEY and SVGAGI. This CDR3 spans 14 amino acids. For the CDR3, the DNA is TGTGCCAGCAGTTACAGTCGATTCGTTCATACGCAGTATTTT. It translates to CASSYSRFVHTQYF.

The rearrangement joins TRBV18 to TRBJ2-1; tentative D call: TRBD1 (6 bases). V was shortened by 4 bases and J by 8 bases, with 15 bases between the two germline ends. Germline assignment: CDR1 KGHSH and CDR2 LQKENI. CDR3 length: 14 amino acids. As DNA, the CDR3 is TGTGCCAGCTCACAGATTCAGGGGAGAGATGAGCAGTTCTTC. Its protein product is CASSQIQGRDEQFF.

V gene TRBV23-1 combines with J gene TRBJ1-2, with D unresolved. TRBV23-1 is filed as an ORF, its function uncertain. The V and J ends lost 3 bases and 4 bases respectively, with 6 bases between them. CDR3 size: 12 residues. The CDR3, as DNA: TGCGCCAGCAGTCAGACGATCTATGGCTACACCTTC. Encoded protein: CASSQTIYGYTF.

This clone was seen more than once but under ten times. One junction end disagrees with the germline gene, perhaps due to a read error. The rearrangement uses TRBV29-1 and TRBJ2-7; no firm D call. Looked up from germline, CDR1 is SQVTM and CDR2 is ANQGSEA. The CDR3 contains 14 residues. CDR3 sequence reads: CSVGDKDGWGQYFF. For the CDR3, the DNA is TGCAGCGTTGGGGATAAGGACGGATGGGGTCAGTACTTCTTC.

The CDR3 protein is CASSQVSYRVTNYGYTF. CDR3 bases: TGCGCCAGCAGCCAAGTAAGCTATAGAGTGACTAACTATGGCTACACCTTC. The chain joins TRBV4-1 to TRBJ1-2; no clear D gene. The germline gives CDR1 MGHRA, CDR2 YSYEKL. There are 17 residues in the CDR3. V lost 1 base and J lost 0, with 15 bases in between.

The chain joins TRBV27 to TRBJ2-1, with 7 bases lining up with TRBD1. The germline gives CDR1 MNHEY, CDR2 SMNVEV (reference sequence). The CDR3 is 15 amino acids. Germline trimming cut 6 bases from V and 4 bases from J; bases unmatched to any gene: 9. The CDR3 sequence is CASSSAGTAYNEQFF. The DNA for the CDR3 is TGTGCCAGCAGCTCCGCCGGGACAGCTTACAATGAGCAGTTCTTC.

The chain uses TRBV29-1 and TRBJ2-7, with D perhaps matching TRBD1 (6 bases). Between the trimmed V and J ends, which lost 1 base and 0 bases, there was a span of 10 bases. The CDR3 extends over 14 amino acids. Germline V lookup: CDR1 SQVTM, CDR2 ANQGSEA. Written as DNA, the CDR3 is TGCAGCGTTGAAGTAGGCAGGGGCTCCTACGAGCAGTACTTC. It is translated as CSVEVGRGSYEQYF.

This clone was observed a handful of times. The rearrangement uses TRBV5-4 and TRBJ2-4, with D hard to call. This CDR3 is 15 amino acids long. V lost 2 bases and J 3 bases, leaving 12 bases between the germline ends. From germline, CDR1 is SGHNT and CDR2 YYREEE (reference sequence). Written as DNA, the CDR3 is TGTGCCAGCAGCTTAGTCCCAGAAGTCAAAAACATTCAGTACTTC. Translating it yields CASSLVPEVKNIQYF.

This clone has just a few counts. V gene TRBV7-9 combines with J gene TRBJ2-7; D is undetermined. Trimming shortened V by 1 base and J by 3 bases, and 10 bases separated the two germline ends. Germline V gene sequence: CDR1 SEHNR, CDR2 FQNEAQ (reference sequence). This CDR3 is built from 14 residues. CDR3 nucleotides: TGTGCCAGCAGCTTAGGCCTCCTGGGCTACGAGCAGTACTTC. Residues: CASSLGLLGYEQYF.

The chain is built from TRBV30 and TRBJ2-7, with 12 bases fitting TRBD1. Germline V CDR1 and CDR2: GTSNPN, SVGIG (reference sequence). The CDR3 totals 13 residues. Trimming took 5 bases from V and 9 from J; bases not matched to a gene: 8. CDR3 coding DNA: TGTGCCTGGGGGACAGGGGGCGAATTGCGGCAGTACTTC. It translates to CAWGTGGELRQYF.

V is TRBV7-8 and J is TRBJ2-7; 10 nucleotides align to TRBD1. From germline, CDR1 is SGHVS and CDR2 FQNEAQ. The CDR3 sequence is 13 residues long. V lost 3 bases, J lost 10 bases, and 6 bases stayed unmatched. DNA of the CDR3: TGTGCCAGCAGCTTGGGGGACAGGGGCGGACAGTACTTC. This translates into CASSLGDRGGQYF.

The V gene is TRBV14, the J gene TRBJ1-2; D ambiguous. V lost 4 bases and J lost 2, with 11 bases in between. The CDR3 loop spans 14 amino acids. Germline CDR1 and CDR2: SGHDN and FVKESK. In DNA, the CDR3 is TGTGCCAGCAGCCCGACCGCTCGCAACTATGGCTACACCTTC. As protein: CASSPTARNYGYTF.

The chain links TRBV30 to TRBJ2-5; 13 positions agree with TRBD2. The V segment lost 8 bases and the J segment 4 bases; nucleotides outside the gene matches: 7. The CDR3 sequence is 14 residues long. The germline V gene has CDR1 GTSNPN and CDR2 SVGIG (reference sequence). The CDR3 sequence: CALRLAGGSETQYF. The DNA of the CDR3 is TGTGCCCTTCGACTAGCGGGAGGTTCAGAGACCCAGTACTTC.